The 11 T cell receptor beta chains below were found in one sample sequenced in a study of control samples from healthy donors and cancer patients. Sequencing was performed with immunoSEQ multiplex PCR; in TCRdb, only in-frame clones are kept and a portion is missing. Here the sample spans approximately 70,000 clones, 90% being singletons. Sequencing was performed on PBMCs. These receptors were obtained from a woman aged 50 to 60 with colorectal cancer.

V gene TRBV6-1 combines with J gene TRBJ2-3, with 8 nucleotides matching TRBD2. This CDR3 is built from 16 residues. V lost 1 base, J lost 2 bases, and 5 bases stayed unmatched. The V gene's germline CDR1 is MNHNS and CDR2 SASEGT. CDR3 nucleotides: TGTGCCAGCAGTGAAGAACCAGCGGGGGCCACAGATACGCAGTATTTT. This sequence encodes CASSEEPAGATDTQYF.

The chain joins TRBV28 to TRBJ2-3; D is perhaps TRBD1 or TRBD2 (5 bases each). Germline lookup yields CDR1 MDHEN and CDR2 SYDVKM. The germline V and J ends were trimmed by 6 bases and 8 bases, with 12 bases remaining between them. The CDR3 runs 12 residues. The CDR3 loop reads CASRVPGGTQYF. Here the CDR3 DNA reads TGTGCCAGCAGGGTCCCTGGGGGTACGCAGTATTTT.

The rearrangement joins TRBV9 to TRBJ1-3, with D possibly TRBD1 on 6 matching bases. Germline assignment: CDR1 SGDLS and CDR2 YYNGEE. The V and J ends lost 3 bases and 0 bases respectively, with 16 bases between them. The CDR3 extends over 17 amino acids. The CDR3 DNA reads as TGTGCCAGCAGCGCCGTTCCGGACAGTCACTCTGGAAACACCATATATTTT. Translation: CASSAVPDSHSGNTIYF.

This chain connects TRBV12-5 to TRBJ1-2; D unresolved. V dropped 7 bases and J dropped 1 base, with 7 bases sitting between them. The CDR3 sequence is 12 residues long. CDR1 and CDR2 from the germline V gene are LGHNT and FRNRAP. Written as DNA, the CDR3 is TGTGCTAGTGACGGCCTTAACTATGGCTACACCTTC. Protein sequence: CASDGLNYGYTF.

CDR3 coding DNA: TGTGCCAGCAGTTACAATACAGGGATAGGCTCACCCCTCCACTTT. This encodes CASSYNTGIGSPLHF. The V call is TRBV6-5, the J call TRBJ1-6, with D tentatively TRBD1 (6 bases). CDR3 size: 15 residues. From germline, CDR1 is MNHEY and CDR2 SVGAGI. Trimming removed 2 bases from V and 10 bases from J, with 15 bases in between.

This chain links TRBV3-1 (or the pseudogene TRBV3-2) with TRBJ1-5; D is ambiguous. The germline V and J ends were trimmed by 5 bases and 7 bases, with 15 bases remaining between them. Germline V gene lookup returns CDR1 LGHDT and CDR2 YNNKEL (reference sequence). The CDR3 is made up of 14 amino acids. The CDR3 is CASSYSVQGQPQHF. In nucleotides, the CDR3 is TGTGCCAGCAGCTACTCGGTACAAGGCCAGCCCCAGCATTTT.

The chain is built from TRBV12-5 and TRBJ1-1; D unresolved. In germline, CDR1 is LGHNT, CDR2 FRNRAP. V dropped 5 bases and J dropped 1 base, with 2 bases sitting between them. The length of the CDR3 is 11 residues. The CDR3 spells CASGPNTEAFF. The CDR3 nucleotides read TGTGCTAGTGGTCCGAACACTGAAGCTTTCTTT.

The V gene is TRBV19, the J gene TRBJ1-3, with unresolved D. With 3 bases removed from V and 4 bases from J, the gap between germline ends came to 19 bases. Looked up from germline, CDR1 is LNHDA and CDR2 is SQIVND (reference sequence). CDR3 size: 17 residues. CDR3 residues: CASSMGRNVFAGNTIYF. The DNA for the CDR3 is TGTGCCAGTAGTATGGGCCGCAATGTGTTCGCGGGAAACACCATATATTTT. The entire variable domain, with the rest obtained from reference TRBV19 and TRBJ1-3, is as follows: DGGITQSPKYLFRKEGQNVTLSCEQNLNHDAMYWYRQDPGQGLRLIYYSQIVNDFQKGDIAEGYSVSREKKESFPLTVTSAQKNPTAFYLCASSMGRNVFAGNTIYFGEGSWLTVV.

This chain joins TRBV16 and TRBJ1-1; a weak D match, TRBD1 (6 bases). The germline V gene encodes CDR1 KGHSY and CDR2 FQNENV. The CDR3 runs 14 residues. Trimming removed 4 bases from V and 4 bases from J, with 13 bases in between. The CDR3 spells CASSPNSRGTEAFF. The DNA for the CDR3 is TGTGCCAGCAGCCCCAACAGCAGGGGCACTGAAGCTTTCTTT.

The chain recombines TRBV2 with TRBJ2-5, with D possibly matching TRBD1 (5 bases). Germline V lookup: CDR1 SNHLY, CDR2 FYNNEI. The CDR3 is made up of 15 amino acids. V was pared by 2 bases and J by 4 bases, with 14 bases between. The CDR3 DNA reads TGTGCCAGCAGTGAATCCCCAGGGTTGGTAGAGACCCAGTACTTC. It is translated as CASSESPGLVETQYF.

The rearrangement links TRBV7-3 to TRBJ1-1; D call uncertain. V lost 5 bases, J lost 4 bases, and 29 bases lay in between. The CDR3 totals 19 residues. Germline-derived CDR1 and CDR2 are SGHTA and FQGTGA. This chain's CDR3 is CASSPKPRAGWLLGTEAFF. CDR3 coding DNA: TGTGCCAGCAGCCCAAAGCCGCGGGCAGGTTGGCTCCTGGGCACTGAAGCTTTCTTT. Complete variable domain (other parts from reference TRBV7-3 and TRBJ1-1): GAGVSQTPSNKVTEKGKYVELRCDPISGHTALYWYRQSLGQGPEFLIYFQGTGAADDSGLPNDRFFAVRPEGSVSTLKIQRTERGDSAVYLCASSPKPRAGWLLGTEAFFGQGTRLTVV.